A selection of T cell receptor beta chains follows, all from one sample in a study of identical twins. TCRdb itself ran the 5' RACE reads through MiXCR, one entry per CDR3 protein. The sample consists of approximately 230,000 distinct CDR3 sequences, 6.5% of them appearing once. This sample also belongs to another study, concerning T cells expressing NK-cell markers.

Sequencing was carried out using CD8+ T cells sorted from blood. Receptors originate from a woman under 30 in good health. Each CDR3 is given with its conserved first and last residue. D genes are given only for firm matches. Size tells how often a clone was seen (once, few, many) or the class of an expanded clone, and some rows leave it out.

len: 14
abundance: few
j_gene: TRBJ1-5
v_gene: TRBV19
d_gene: .
CDR3nt: TGTGCCAGTAGTATCAGACAGGACAATCAGCCCCAGCATTTT
CDR3aa: CASSIRQDNQPQHF

len: 15
abundance: .
j_gene: TRBJ2-2
v_gene: TRBV19
d_gene: .
CDR3nt: TGTGCCAGTAGTGCCGACCACAGGGATTCCGGGGAGCTGTTTTTT
CDR3aa: CASSADHRDSGELFF

len: 15
abundance: .
j_gene: TRBJ2-1
v_gene: TRBV27
d_gene: TRBD2
CDR3nt: TGTGCCAGCAGTTTCAGCGGGAGGTCCTACAATGAGCAGTTCTTC
CDR3aa: CASSFSGRSYNEQFF

len: 16
abundance: .
j_gene: TRBJ2-1
v_gene: TRBV7-9
d_gene: .
CDR3nt: TGTGCCAGCAGCCCCGTTGATTTTTTCTCCTACAATGAGCAGTTCTTC
CDR3aa: CASSPVDFFSYNEQFF

len: 10
abundance: few
j_gene: TRBJ2-7
v_gene: TRBV20-1
d_gene: .
CDR3nt: TGCAGTGCTGGAGACTACGAGCAGTACTTC
CDR3aa: CSAGDYEQYF

len: 20
abundance: few
j_gene: TRBJ2-7
v_gene: TRBV20-1
d_gene: TRBD2
CDR3nt: TGCAGTGCCGCGCCGGGGTGGACGGCCGGGACTAGCGGGAGGACCTGGGAGCAGTACTTC
CDR3aa: CSAAPGWTAGTSGRTWEQYF

len: 18
abundance: few
j_gene: TRBJ2-6
v_gene: TRBV11-1
d_gene: .
CDR3nt: TGTGCCAGCAGCTTAGTAGCGGTGGGAAACTCTGGGGCCAACGTCCTGACTTTC
CDR3aa: CASSLVAVGNSGANVLTF

len: 12
abundance: many
j_gene: TRBJ2-3
v_gene: TRBV29-1
d_gene: TRBD2
CDR3nt: TGCAGCGTTGGGCGGGGGACAGATACGCAGTATTTT
CDR3aa: CSVGRGTDTQYF

len: 11
abundance: many
j_gene: TRBJ2-1
v_gene: TRBV5-5
d_gene: .
CDR3nt: TGTGCCAGCAGCTCGTCCCAGGGGTCCTACTTC
CDR3aa: CASSSSQGSYF

len: 13
abundance: many
j_gene: TRBJ2-1
v_gene: TRBV25-1
d_gene: .
CDR3nt: TGTGCCAGCGTTGGGACGGCGCCCCATGAGCAGTTCTTC
CDR3aa: CASVGTAPHEQFF

len: 16
abundance: many
j_gene: TRBJ1-4
v_gene: TRBV7-6
d_gene: TRBD1
CDR3nt: TGTGCCAGCAGCGCGAGACAGGGGTTAACTAATGAAAAACTGTTTTTT
CDR3aa: CASSARQGLTNEKLFF

len: 14
abundance: .
j_gene: TRBJ2-7
v_gene: TRBV2
d_gene: TRBD1
CDR3nt: TGTGCCAGCCTAGGACAGGGAGCATCCTACGAGCAGTACTTC
CDR3aa: CASLGQGASYEQYF

len: 15
abundance: .
j_gene: TRBJ2-1
v_gene: TRBV18
d_gene: TRBD1
CDR3nt: TGTGCCAGCTCACCTGACAGGGGGCTGGGCAATGAGCAGTTCTTC
CDR3aa: CASSPDRGLGNEQFF

len: 13
abundance: .
j_gene: TRBJ2-7
v_gene: TRBV7-9
d_gene: .
CDR3nt: TGTGCCAGCAGCTTAGGGGAAGGGCCCGAGCAGTACTTC
CDR3aa: CASSLGEGPEQYF

len: 15
abundance: .
j_gene: TRBJ2-3
v_gene: TRBV24-1
d_gene: .
CDR3nt: TGTGCCACCAGTGATCAGGCGGGGACCACAGATACGCAGTATTTT
CDR3aa: CATSDQAGTTDTQYF

len: 15
abundance: many
j_gene: TRBJ2-2
v_gene: TRBV27
d_gene: TRBD1
CDR3nt: TGTGCCAGCAGTTTCCATGACAGGGGGCCCGGGGAGCTGTTTTTT
CDR3aa: CASSFHDRGPGELFF

len: 12
abundance: many
j_gene: TRBJ2-1
v_gene: TRBV10-3
d_gene: TRBD2
CDR3nt: TGTGCCATCAGGACTAGCGACAATGAGCAGTTCTTC
CDR3aa: CAIRTSDNEQFF

len: 13
abundance: few
j_gene: TRBJ2-7
v_gene: TRBV5-1
d_gene: .
CDR3nt: TGCGCCAGCAGCTTGCCTCCAAGGGGCGAGCAGTACTTC
CDR3aa: CASSLPPRGEQYF

len: 15
abundance: .
j_gene: TRBJ2-7
v_gene: TRBV6-5
d_gene: .
CDR3nt: TGTGCCAGCAGGCTTACTCAACCGGGGCTTTACGAGCAGTACTTC
CDR3aa: CASRLTQPGLYEQYF

len: 16
abundance: few
j_gene: TRBJ2-7
v_gene: TRBV5-6
d_gene: TRBD2
CDR3nt: TGTGCCAGCAGCTTGGAAATGGGACTAGCGGAATACGAGCAGTACTTC
CDR3aa: CASSLEMGLAEYEQYF

len: 15
abundance: .
j_gene: TRBJ1-2
v_gene: TRBV7-2
d_gene: TRBD1
CDR3nt: TGTGCCAGCAGCTTCGGCAGGGGGCAAAACTATGGCTACACCTTC
CDR3aa: CASSFGRGQNYGYTF

len: 19
abundance: many
j_gene: TRBJ2-5
v_gene: TRBV20-1
d_gene: .
CDR3nt: TGCAGTGCTAGAGCCTTAACCGTATTTCAGGGAGCCCCCCAAGAGACCCAGTACTTC
CDR3aa: CSARALTVFQGAPQETQYF

len: 15
abundance: .
j_gene: TRBJ1-4
v_gene: TRBV7-9
d_gene: .
CDR3nt: TGTGCCAGCAGCCTTATAGCTGGGGTTAATGAAAAACTGTTTTTT
CDR3aa: CASSLIAGVNEKLFF

len: 18
abundance: many
j_gene: TRBJ2-4
v_gene: TRBV24-1
d_gene: TRBD1
CDR3nt: TGTGCCACCTTCGGACAGGAACGCTACCTTTTAACCAAAAACATTCAGTACTTC
CDR3aa: CATFGQERYLLTKNIQYF

len: 15
abundance: .
j_gene: TRBJ2-7
v_gene: TRBV9
d_gene: TRBD2
CDR3nt: TGTGCCAGCAGCGTAGGGACTAGCGGCTCCTACGAGCAGTACTTC
CDR3aa: CASSVGTSGSYEQYF

len: 16
abundance: .
j_gene: TRBJ2-7
v_gene: TRBV3-1
d_gene: TRBD1
CDR3nt: TGTGCCAGCAGCCCAGCAACCGGGACAGGGCCCTACGAGCAGTACTTC
CDR3aa: CASSPATGTGPYEQYF

len: 15
abundance: few
j_gene: TRBJ2-3
v_gene: TRBV28
d_gene: TRBD2
CDR3nt: TGTGCCAGCAGTTCAGCGGGGGAACACACAGATACGCAGTATTTT
CDR3aa: CASSSAGEHTDTQYF

len: 13
abundance: .
j_gene: TRBJ2-7
v_gene: TRBV9
d_gene: .
CDR3nt: TGTGCCAGCAGCGGGGGCCGAGGCTACGAGCAGTACTTC
CDR3aa: CASSGGRGYEQYF

len: 21
abundance: .
j_gene: TRBJ2-1
v_gene: TRBV27
d_gene: TRBD1
CDR3nt: TGTGCCAGCAGTTTGTCCTCGGGACAGTTGATCCCAAACACCCTTTACAATGAGCAGTTCTTC
CDR3aa: CASSLSSGQLIPNTLYNEQFF

len: 16
abundance: .
j_gene: TRBJ2-5
v_gene: TRBV2
d_gene: TRBD2
CDR3nt: TGTGCCAGCAGTGGATCTAGCGGGGGGGGATTAGAGACCCAGTACTTC
CDR3aa: CASSGSSGGGLETQYF

len: 14
abundance: few
j_gene: TRBJ2-7
v_gene: TRBV29-1
d_gene: .
CDR3nt: TGCAGCGTTATACCCCAGGGGCTCTCCTACGAGCAGTACTTC
CDR3aa: CSVIPQGLSYEQYF

len: 14
abundance: .
j_gene: TRBJ2-1
v_gene: TRBV13
d_gene: TRBD2
CDR3nt: TGTGCCAGCAGCTCTGGGCGGGGGTTGGGTGAGCAGTTCTTC
CDR3aa: CASSSGRGLGEQFF

len: 16
abundance: .
j_gene: TRBJ2-3
v_gene: TRBV10-2
d_gene: TRBD2
CDR3nt: TGCGCCAGCAGCTCGGGACTAGCGGGGGATGCAGATACGCAGTATTTT
CDR3aa: CASSSGLAGDADTQYF

len: 16
abundance: few
j_gene: TRBJ2-2
v_gene: TRBV4-1
d_gene: TRBD1
CDR3nt: TGCGCCAGCAGCCCCGATCCAGGGGGTGCCACCGGGGAGCTGTTTTTT
CDR3aa: CASSPDPGGATGELFF

len: 14
abundance: .
j_gene: TRBJ1-1
v_gene: TRBV7-9
d_gene: TRBD1
CDR3nt: TGTGCCAGCAGCTTAGATCAGGGGGCAGCTGAAGCTTTCTTT
CDR3aa: CASSLDQGAAEAFF

len: 12
abundance: few
j_gene: TRBJ1-1
v_gene: TRBV24-1
d_gene: .
CDR3nt: TGTGCCACCAGTGATTTGGGAGGTGAAGCTTTCTTT
CDR3aa: CATSDLGGEAFF

len: 12
abundance: .
j_gene: TRBJ1-4
v_gene: TRBV12-3/TRBV12-4
d_gene: .
CDR3nt: TGTGCCAGCACAGGGGAGGAGGAAAAACTGTTTTTT
CDR3aa: CASTGEEEKLFF

len: 11
abundance: many
j_gene: TRBJ1-1
v_gene: TRBV7-9
d_gene: .
CDR3nt: TGTGCCGGCAAGAAGAACACTGAAGCTTTCTTT
CDR3aa: CAGKKNTEAFF

len: 17
abundance: few
j_gene: TRBJ2-1
v_gene: TRBV4-2
d_gene: TRBD2
CDR3nt: TGTGCCAGCAGCCCTGGGACTAGCGGGGGGGCAGGGGATGAGCAGTTCTTC
CDR3aa: CASSPGTSGGAGDEQFF

len: 15
abundance: many
j_gene: TRBJ1-4
v_gene: TRBV9
d_gene: .
CDR3nt: TGTGCCAGCAGTCGGGAGGGGAAGGATAATGAAAAACTGTTTTTT
CDR3aa: CASSREGKDNEKLFF

len: 13
abundance: .
j_gene: TRBJ2-5
v_gene: TRBV7-9
d_gene: .
CDR3nt: TGTGCCAGCAGCTCGACTAGTCAGGCGACCCAGTACTTC
CDR3aa: CASSSTSQATQYF

len: 12
abundance: many
j_gene: TRBJ2-7
v_gene: TRBV7-9
d_gene: .
CDR3nt: TGTGCCAGCAGCTCGGACGGCTACGAGCAGTACTTC
CDR3aa: CASSSDGYEQYF

len: 16
abundance: .
j_gene: TRBJ2-3
v_gene: TRBV5-1
d_gene: TRBD2
CDR3nt: TGCGCCAGCAGCTTGGGAACTAGCGGTCCCACAGATACGCAGTATTTT
CDR3aa: CASSLGTSGPTDTQYF

len: 12
abundance: many
j_gene: TRBJ1-6
v_gene: TRBV27
d_gene: .
CDR3nt: TGTGCCAGCAGTTTAGTCGATTCACCCCTCCACTTT
CDR3aa: CASSLVDSPLHF

len: 11
abundance: many
j_gene: TRBJ1-5
v_gene: TRBV20-1
d_gene: .
CDR3nt: TGCAGTGCTAGTGAAGGAAACGCCCAGCATTTT
CDR3aa: CSASEGNAQHF

len: 17
abundance: few
j_gene: TRBJ2-1
v_gene: TRBV4-3
d_gene: .
CDR3nt: TGCGCCAGCAGCCAAGAGAGGGCGGCCACAACCTACAATGAGCAGTTCTTC
CDR3aa: CASSQERAATTYNEQFF

len: 12
abundance: few
j_gene: TRBJ1-1
v_gene: TRBV20-1
d_gene: .
CDR3nt: TGCAGTGCCCCGACGGGGAACACTGAAGCTTTCTTT
CDR3aa: CSAPTGNTEAFF

len: 15
abundance: .
j_gene: TRBJ1-1
v_gene: TRBV4-1
d_gene: .
CDR3nt: TGCGCCAGCAGCCAAGGGGGAAGTCAGGGTAGATGGTCTTTCTTT
CDR3aa: CASSQGGSQGRWSFF